Following are 13 T cell receptor beta chains from one sample sequenced in a study of OX40 agonist ivuxolimab in advanced cancers. This table comes from immunoSEQ multiplex PCR, and its TCRdb copy is limited to in-frame clones, with some not included. Among 75,000 to 90,000 clones, more than 80% were seen once, and the ten largest hold around 2.3%. The source material was CD4+ or CD8+ T cells sorted from blood, sampled in a trial of the OX40 agonist ivuxolimab. The source is an adult with an advanced solid tumor such as melanoma, head and neck, liver or kidney cancer.

The chain has TRBV13 and TRBJ2-1; D unresolved. V lost 6 bases and J 4 bases, leaving 7 bases between the germline ends. CDR1 and CDR2 from the germline V gene are PRHDT and FYEKMQ (reference sequence). This CDR3 comprises 12 residues. The CDR3 DNA sequence: TGTGCCAGCAGGGACGGTTACAATGAGCAGTTCTTC. As protein: CASRDGYNEQFF.

This clone was detected a few times. The V and J genes are TRBV7-6 and TRBJ1-5, with unresolved D. V was pared by 1 base and J by 5 bases, with 9 bases between. Germline loops: CDR1 SGHVS, CDR2 FNYEAQ. The CDR3 is 14 amino acids. This CDR3 reads CASSLVPEDQPQHF. The CDR3 nucleotides read TGTGCCAGCAGCTTAGTACCAGAGGATCAGCCCCAGCATTTT.

The chain employs TRBV6-5 and TRBJ1-2, with a weak D call TRBD1 (5 bases). Germline CDR1 is MNHEY and CDR2 is SVGAGI. V dropped 6 bases and J dropped 4 bases, with 18 bases sitting between them. There are 15 residues in the CDR3. The chain's CDR3 is CASRPSGPGGYGYTF. The CDR3 nucleotides are TGTGCCAGCAGGCCTTCGGGACCCGGAGGCTATGGCTACACCTTC.

The chain carries TRBV11-2 and TRBJ2-5; D possibly corresponds to TRBD1 (6 bases). In germline, CDR1 is SGHAT, CDR2 FQNNGV. The germline V and J ends were trimmed by 7 bases and 1 base, with 10 bases remaining between them. This CDR3 region has 13 residues. The DNA for the CDR3 is TGTGCCAGCAACAGGGTACCCCAAGAGACCCAGTACTTC. It is translated as CASNRVPQETQYF.

This chain uses TRBV28 with TRBJ2-7, with D perhaps matching TRBD1 (5 bases). The length of the CDR3 is 13 residues. V gave up 2 bases and J gave up 9 bases, with 14 bases separating them. Looked up from germline, CDR1 is MDHEN and CDR2 is SYDVKM. The CDR3 coding sequence is TGTGCCAGCAGTTTAGGGGCCGCTGCCGCGCAGTACTTC. This sequence encodes CASSLGAAAAQYF.

This clone was counted between two and nine times. The chain uses TRBV4-1 and TRBJ1-2; no clear D. CDR1 is MGHRA and CDR2 is YSYEKL in the germline V gene. Trimming stripped 1 base from V and 2 bases from J, with 5 bases between. CDR3 length equals 13 residues. CDR3 sequence (DNA): TGCGCCAGCAGCCAAGGAACCAACTATGGCTACACCTTC. Protein sequence: CASSQGTNYGYTF.

The chain links TRBV5-4 to TRBJ2-3; 7 bases are a match to TRBD1. Germline assignment: CDR1 SGHNT and CDR2 YYREEE (reference sequence). V was pared by 4 bases and J by 0 bases, with 5 bases of the junction left unmatched. This CDR3 is 15 amino acids long. The CDR3 protein is CASSVTGKSTDTQYF. Written as DNA, the CDR3 is TGTGCCAGCAGCGTGACAGGGAAAAGCACAGATACGCAGTATTTT.

V usage is TRBV11-2 and J usage is TRBJ1-6, with 8 bases that match TRBD1. V trimming: 2 bases; J trimming: 10 bases; junction bases outside the gene matches: 10. This CDR3 has 16 residues. Germline-derived CDR1 and CDR2 are SGHAT and FQNNGV. The CDR3 is CASSLSAQGGISPLHF. CDR3 sequence (DNA): TGTGCCAGCAGCTTATCGGCACAGGGGGGTATCTCACCCCTCCACTTT. The variable domain in full, completed from reference TRBV11-2 and TRBJ1-6, reads EAGVAQSPRYKIIEKRQSVAFWCNPISGHATLYWYQQILGQGPKLLIQFQNNGVVDDSQLPKDRFSAERLKGVDSTLKIQPAKLEDSAVYLCASSLSAQGGISPLHFGNGTRLTVT.

This sequence joins TRBV9 and TRBJ1-2; no clear D. Germline-derived CDR1 and CDR2 are SGDLS and YYNGEE. The CDR3 totals 13 residues. V was clipped by 3 bases and J by 8 bases, with 14 bases between them. The CDR3 loop reads CASSALHSGGYTF. In DNA form, the CDR3 reads TGTGCCAGCAGCGCACTACATTCTGGGGGCTACACCTTC.

CDR3 sequence reads: CASSPTGGGEGEKLFF. Written as DNA, the CDR3 is TGTGCCAGCAGCCCGACAGGGGGCGGGGAGGGTGAAAAACTGTTTTTT. The chain couples TRBV7-6 to TRBJ1-4, with 10 bases matching TRBD1. The CDR3 totals 16 residues. Trimming took 5 bases from V and 7 from J; bases not matched to a gene: 10. The germline CDR1 and CDR2 sequences are SGHVS and FNYEAQ.

The chain employs TRBV5-1 and TRBJ2-1; no clear D. Germline V gene lookup returns CDR1 SGHRS and CDR2 YFSETQ. The CDR3 totals 16 residues. V was pared by 4 bases and J by 0 bases, with 14 bases between. CDR3 sequence: CASSASLRSSYNEQFF. The CDR3 nucleotides read TGCGCCAGCAGCGCCTCCCTGCGAAGCTCCTACAATGAGCAGTTCTTC. Drawing the rest from reference TRBV5-1 and TRBJ2-1, the complete variable domain is KAGVTQTPRYLIKTRGQQVTLSCSPISGHRSVSWYQQTPGQGLQFLFEYFSETQRNKGNFPGRFSGRQFSNSRSEMNVSTLELGDSALYLCASSASLRSSYNEQFFGPGTRLTVL.

This chain joins TRBV4-2 and TRBJ2-7, with 10 bases fitting TRBD1. V dropped 2 bases and J dropped 2; count of bases not matched to a gene: 3. This CDR3 has 15 residues. The V gene's germline CDR1 is LGHNA and CDR2 YNFKEQ. The CDR3 protein is CASSQLGQGPYEQYF. CDR3 bases: TGTGCCAGCAGCCAACTGGGACAGGGGCCCTACGAGCAGTACTTC.

With respect to this clone: Other nucleotide sequences in the sample specify the same CDR3. The CDR3 reads CASSLGDSTDTQYF. Written as DNA, the CDR3 is TGCGCCAGCAGCTTGGGTGATAGCACAGATACGCAGTATTTT. The chain couples TRBV5-1 to TRBJ2-3; no definite D call. The V end was cut by 0 bases, the J end by 0 bases, with 5 bases between. The CDR3 loop spans 14 amino acids. Germline V lookup: CDR1 SGHRS, CDR2 YFSETQ.